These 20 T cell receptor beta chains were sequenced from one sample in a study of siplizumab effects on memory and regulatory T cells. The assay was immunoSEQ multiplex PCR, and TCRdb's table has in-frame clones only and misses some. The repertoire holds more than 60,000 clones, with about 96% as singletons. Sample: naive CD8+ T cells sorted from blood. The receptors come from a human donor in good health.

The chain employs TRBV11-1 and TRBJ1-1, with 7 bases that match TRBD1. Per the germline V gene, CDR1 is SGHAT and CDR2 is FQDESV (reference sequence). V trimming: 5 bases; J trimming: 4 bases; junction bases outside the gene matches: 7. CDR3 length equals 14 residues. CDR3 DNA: TGTGCCAGCAGCCCACTACAGGGGCCCACTGAAGCTTTCTTT. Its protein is CASSPLQGPTEAFF.

DNA for the CDR3: TGTGCCAGCAGCTGGGACAGCTACAATGAGCAGTTCTTC. Residues: CASSWDSYNEQFF. This chain joins TRBV5-5 and TRBJ2-1; 7 nucleotides line up with TRBD1. CDR1 is SGHKS and CDR2 is YYEKEE in the germline V gene (reference sequence). CDR3 size: 13 residues. After removal of 3 bases from V and 3 bases from J, the junction contained 0 bases not matched to a gene. The variable domain in full, with the rest retrieved from reference TRBV5-5 and TRBJ2-1, is DAGVTQSPTHLIKTRGQQVTLRCSPISGHKSVSWYQQVLGQGPQFIFQYYEKEERGRGNFPDRFSARQFPNYSSELNVNALLLGDSALYLCASSWDSYNEQFFGPGTRLTVL.

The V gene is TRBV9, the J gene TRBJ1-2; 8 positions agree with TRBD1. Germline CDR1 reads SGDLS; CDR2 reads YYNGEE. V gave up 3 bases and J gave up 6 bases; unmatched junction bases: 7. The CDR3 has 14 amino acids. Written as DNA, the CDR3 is TGTGCCAGCAGCGAAGGACAGGGTTACCATGGCTACACCTTC. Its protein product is CASSEGQGYHGYTF. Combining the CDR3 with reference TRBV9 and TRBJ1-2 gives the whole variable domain DSGVTQTPKHLITATGQRVTLRCSPRSGDLSVYWYQQSLDQGLQFLIQYYNGEERAKGNILERFSAQQFPDLHSELNLSSLELGDSALYFCASSEGQGYHGYTFGSGTRLTVV.

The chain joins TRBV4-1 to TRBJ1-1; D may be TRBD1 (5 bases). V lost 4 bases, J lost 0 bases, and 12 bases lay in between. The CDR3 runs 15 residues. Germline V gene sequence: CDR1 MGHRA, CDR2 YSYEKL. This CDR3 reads CASSLRDGMNTEAFF. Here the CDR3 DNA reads TGCGCCAGCAGCCTCCGGGACGGTATGAACACTGAAGCTTTCTTT.

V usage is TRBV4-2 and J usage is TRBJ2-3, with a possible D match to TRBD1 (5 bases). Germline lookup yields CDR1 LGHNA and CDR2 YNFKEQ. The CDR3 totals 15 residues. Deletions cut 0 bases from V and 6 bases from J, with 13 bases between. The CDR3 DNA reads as TGTGCCAGCAGCCAAGACCCGACCTCAGGGGATACGCAGTATTTT. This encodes CASSQDPTSGDTQYF.

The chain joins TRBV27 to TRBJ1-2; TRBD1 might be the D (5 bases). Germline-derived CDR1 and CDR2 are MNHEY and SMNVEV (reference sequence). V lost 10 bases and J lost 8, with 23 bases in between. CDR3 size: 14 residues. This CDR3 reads CATAQSGTVDGYTF. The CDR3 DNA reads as TGTGCCACCGCGCAGTCCGGGACGGTAGACGGCTACACCTTC.

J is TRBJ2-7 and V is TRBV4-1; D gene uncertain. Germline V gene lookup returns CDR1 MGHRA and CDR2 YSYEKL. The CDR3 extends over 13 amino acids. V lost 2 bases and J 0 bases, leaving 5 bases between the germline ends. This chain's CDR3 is CASSQPHSYEQYF. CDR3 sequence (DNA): TGCGCCAGCAGCCAACCGCACTCCTACGAGCAGTACTTC.

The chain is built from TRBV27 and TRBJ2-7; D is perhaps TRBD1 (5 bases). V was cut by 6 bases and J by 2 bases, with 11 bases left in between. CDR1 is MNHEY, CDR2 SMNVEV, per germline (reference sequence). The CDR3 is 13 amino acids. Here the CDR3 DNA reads TGTGCCAGCAGGCTCCAGGGAACCTACGAGCAGTACTTC. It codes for CASRLQGTYEQYF.

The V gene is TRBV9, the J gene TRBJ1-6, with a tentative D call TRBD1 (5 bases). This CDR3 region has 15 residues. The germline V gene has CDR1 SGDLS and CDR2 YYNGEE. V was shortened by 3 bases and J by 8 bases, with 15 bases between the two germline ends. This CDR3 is CASSADTPGDSPLHF. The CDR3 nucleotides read TGTGCCAGCAGCGCAGACACGCCGGGGGATTCACCCCTCCACTTT. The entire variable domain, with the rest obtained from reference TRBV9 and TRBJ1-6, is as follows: DSGVTQTPKHLITATGQRVTLRCSPRSGDLSVYWYQQSLDQGLQFLIQYYNGEERAKGNILERFSAQQFPDLHSELNLSSLELGDSALYFCASSADTPGDSPLHFGNGTRLTVT.

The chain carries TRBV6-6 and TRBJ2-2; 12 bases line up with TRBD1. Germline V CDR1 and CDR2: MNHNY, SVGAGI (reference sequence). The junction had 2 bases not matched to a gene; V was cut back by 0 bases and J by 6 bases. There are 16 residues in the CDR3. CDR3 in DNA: TGTGCCAGCAGTTACTCGGGGGACAGGGGGCCCGGGGAGCTGTTTTTT. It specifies CASSYSGDRGPGELFF.

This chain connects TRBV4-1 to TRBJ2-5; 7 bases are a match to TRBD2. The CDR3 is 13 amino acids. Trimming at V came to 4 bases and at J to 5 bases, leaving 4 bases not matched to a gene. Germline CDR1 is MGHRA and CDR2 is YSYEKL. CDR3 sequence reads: CASSRRGGETQYF. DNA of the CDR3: TGCGCCAGCAGCCGGAGGGGAGGGGAGACCCAGTACTTC.

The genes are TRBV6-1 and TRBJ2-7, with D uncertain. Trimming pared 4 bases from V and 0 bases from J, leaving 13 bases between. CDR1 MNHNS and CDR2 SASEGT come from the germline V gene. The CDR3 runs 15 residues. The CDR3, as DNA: TGTGCCAGCAGTGTGGTCCATCCGAGCTCCTACGAGCAGTACTTC. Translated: CASSVVHPSSYEQYF.

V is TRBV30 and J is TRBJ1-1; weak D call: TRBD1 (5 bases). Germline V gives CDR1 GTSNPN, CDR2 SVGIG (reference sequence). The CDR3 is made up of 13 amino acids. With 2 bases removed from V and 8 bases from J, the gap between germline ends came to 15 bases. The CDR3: CAWSLGGVSEAFF. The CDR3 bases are TGTGCCTGGAGTCTTGGGGGGGTCTCCGAAGCTTTCTTT.

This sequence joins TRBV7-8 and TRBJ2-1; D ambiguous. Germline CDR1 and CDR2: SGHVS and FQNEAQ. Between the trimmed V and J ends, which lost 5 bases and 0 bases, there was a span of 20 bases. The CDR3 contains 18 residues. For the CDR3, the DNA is TGTGCCAGCAGCATCCATCAGGCCGTACCGAGCTCCTACAATGAGCAGTTCTTC. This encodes CASSIHQAVPSSYNEQFF.

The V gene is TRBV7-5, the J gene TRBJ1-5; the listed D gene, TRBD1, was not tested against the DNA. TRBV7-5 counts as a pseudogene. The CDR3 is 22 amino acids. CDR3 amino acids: CVRRSTGLGSVRGISSNQPQHF. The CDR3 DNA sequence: TGTGTCAGAAGGTCTACAGGGTTAGGATCCGTTAGGGGCATATCAAGCAATCAGCCCCAGCATTTT.

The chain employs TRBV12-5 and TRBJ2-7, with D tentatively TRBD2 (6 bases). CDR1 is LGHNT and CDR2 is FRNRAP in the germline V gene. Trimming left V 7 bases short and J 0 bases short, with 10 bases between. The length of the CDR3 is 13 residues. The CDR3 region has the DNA TGTGCTAGTGTACCGGGGGACTCCTACGAGCAGTACTTC. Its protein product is CASVPGDSYEQYF.

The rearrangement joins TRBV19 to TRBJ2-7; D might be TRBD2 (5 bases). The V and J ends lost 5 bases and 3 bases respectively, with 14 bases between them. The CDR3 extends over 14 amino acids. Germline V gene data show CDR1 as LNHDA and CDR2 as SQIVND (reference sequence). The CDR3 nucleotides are TGTGCCAGTAGTGATACGGGGTTCGGCTACGAGCAGTACTTC. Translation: CASSDTGFGYEQYF. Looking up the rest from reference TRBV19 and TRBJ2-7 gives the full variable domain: DGGITQSPKYLFRKEGQNVTLSCEQNLNHDAMYWYRQDPGQGLRLIYYSQIVNDFQKGDIAEGYSVSREKKESFPLTVTSAQKNPTAFYLCASSDTGFGYEQYFGPGTRLTVT.

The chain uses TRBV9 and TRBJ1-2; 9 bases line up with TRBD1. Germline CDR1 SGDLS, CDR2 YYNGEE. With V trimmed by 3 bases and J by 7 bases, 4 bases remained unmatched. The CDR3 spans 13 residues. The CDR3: CASSGGTGLGYTF. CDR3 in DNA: TGTGCCAGCAGCGGAGGGACAGGGCTTGGCTACACCTTC.

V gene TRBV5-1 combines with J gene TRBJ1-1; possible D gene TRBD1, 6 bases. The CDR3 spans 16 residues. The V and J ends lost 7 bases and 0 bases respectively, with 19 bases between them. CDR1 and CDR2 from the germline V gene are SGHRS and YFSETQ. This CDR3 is CASGSPGRDMNTEAFF. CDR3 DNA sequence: TGCGCCAGCGGATCCCCCGGCAGGGACATGAACACTGAAGCTTTCTTT.

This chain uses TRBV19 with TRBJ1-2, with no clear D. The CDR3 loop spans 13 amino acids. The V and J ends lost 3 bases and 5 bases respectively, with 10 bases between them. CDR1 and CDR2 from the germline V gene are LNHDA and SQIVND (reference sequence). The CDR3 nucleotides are TGTGCCAGTAGTATTTCAGGCAGTTATGGCTACACCTTC. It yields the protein CASSISGSYGYTF.